A single T cell receptor (beta chain) is shown here with its context. The target of this receptor is not known. No base qualities exist here, and no much larger clone lies one base off it. The CDR3 runs 17 amino acids, cysteine and phenylalanine included. Of all the DNA, just the CDR3 is kept, 51 bases in frame from base 1. Taken from the germline V gene (reference sequence), the CDR1 and CDR2 loops are SEHNR and FQNEAQ. Preparation of the library involved 5' RACE. TCRdb records Illumina HiSeq 2500 as the sequencer. A second about 7 to 12 cycle PCR used a sample-barcoded 5' primer and a J-beta primer mix. Each TCR beta cDNA molecule received a unique molecular identifier from a template-switch 5' adaptor carrying 12 random nucleotides. At least 2.5 million CDR3-containing paired-end reads were obtained from each sample. First-strand cDNA was synthesized from all RNA with the Mint cDNA synthesis kit, primed by a TRBC-specific oligonucleotide. After uracil-DNA glycosylase treatment, a first 18-cycle PCR used universal primers M1SS and BC2_uni_R on all cDNA. In the source study's methods: Normalization of each sample was performed by random selection of 1 million high-quality reads, each carrying a distinct molecular identifier. Instead of being binned into consensus sequences, reads with shared molecular identifiers were discarded. MiTCR, with a Q25 quality threshold and the strictest error-elimination algorithm, was used for CDR3 identification, clonotype clustering and error correction. A nonparametric unseen species model using Euler transformation provided a lower-bound estimate of total TCR beta diversity. TCRdb took the public reads, trimmed them with fastp at Q25, ran MiXCR for clone calling and kept in-frame beta chains. Rows merge per CDR3 protein into single entries with the most common DNA and genes. TCRdb's processing, not the authors' own work, is the source of the V and J calls. Counted in this sample were around 1,600,000 distinct CDR3 sequences; 35% to 45% of them appeared once. Clones ranked in the top ten supply less than 5% of the sample.

This entry is derived from a study of blood T cells in healthy people across ages (dated by TCRdb to the mid-2010s). In the study overall: In model experiments, template switching captured roughly one uniquely barcoded TCR beta cDNA molecule for every two T cells. Using deep sequencing normalized with unique cDNA molecular identifiers, the study measured how TCR beta repertoire diversity changes with age. Two additional independent replicas of 1 million unique cDNA reads from the same blood draw were analyzed for two donors (one aged 18 to 30 and one aged 80 or older). The donors were split into four age groups: young (average around 15 years), middle-aged (about 40), aged (over 55) and long-lived (more than 80). To avoid experimental bias, donors of different ages were spread randomly across the sequencing lanes.

Donors were 39 systemically healthy Caucasian individuals from Russia aged roughly 6 to 90 years. Around 10 milliliters of peripheral blood were collected from each donor into EDTA-treated Vacutainer tubes. Ficoll-Paque density-gradient centrifugation was used to isolate PBMCs, with at least 6.5 million per sample. Total RNA, at least 5 micrograms per sample, was extracted from PBMCs with Trizol reagent. For every donor, an aliquot of PBMCs went through flow cytometry to measure the percentages of naive CD45RAhigh/CD27high T cells. The paper as a whole reports these results and caveats: Estimates of total diversity from one million sequenced T cells were regarded as lower bounds and underestimates. Because the CMV infection status of the donors was unknown, age-related changes in expanded clonotypes may potentially have been confounded. There was a strong correlation between observed TCR beta diversity and the percentage of naive T cells measured by flow cytometry. Compared with the aged group, the long-lived group had more naive CD4+ T cells, fewer expanded clones and increased TCR diversity, a pattern suggesting age selection. Since profiling was done on bulk unsorted PBMCs, naive and antigen-experienced compartments could not be conclusively compared. As age increased, observed TCR beta diversity per million T cells dropped in a roughly linear way, and a significant reduction was already evident by age about 36.

The source is a woman younger than 35 in good health. Sequencing input: blood. This chain joins TRBV7-9 to TRBJ2-1, with 9 junctional bases fitting TRBD1. The end of the DNA fits TRBJ2-7 better, so the J call may be wrong. The CDR3 region has the sequence CASSLVPGTGYYNEQYF. The nucleotides read TGTGCCAGCAGCTTAGTACCCGGGACAGGGTACTACAATGAGCAGTACTTC.